This is a list of T cell receptor beta chains from one sample in a study of T cells after yellow fever vaccination. TCRdb processed the 5' RACE reads anew with MiXCR; each CDR3 protein has one entry. The sample yields approximately 260,000 distinct CDR3 sequences, 10% to 15% seen once. The starting material was CD4+ T cells sorted from PBMCs, obtained 45 days after the yellow fever booster vaccination. The receptors stem from a man in his thirties or forties who received the YFV17D yellow fever vaccine. Both conserved end residues are part of each CDR3. The D gene is left open where the match is weak. Rows may omit the clone size; those that give it use once, few, many or a size class.

clone size: many
J gene: TRBJ2-1
V gene: TRBV7-2
D gene: TRBD2
CDR3 protein: CASSTHGTSGRALEQFF
CDR3 DNA: TGTGCCAGCAGCACCCACGGGACTAGCGGGAGGGCCCTTGAGCAGTTCTTC

clone size: NA
J gene: TRBJ2-5
V gene: TRBV3-1
D gene: NA
CDR3 protein: CASSQTADAYF
CDR3 DNA: TGTGCCAGCAGCCAAACAGCAGACGCGTACTTC

clone size: few
J gene: TRBJ2-7
V gene: TRBV5-1
D gene: TRBD2
CDR3 protein: CASSKTSGSSYEQYF
CDR3 DNA: TGCGCCAGCAGCAAGACTAGCGGGTCCTCCTACGAGCAGTACTTC

clone size: few
J gene: TRBJ1-1
V gene: TRBV29-1
D gene: NA
CDR3 protein: CSVPGRRSLDEAFF
CDR3 DNA: TGCAGCGTTCCCGGCCGCCGGAGCTTGGATGAAGCTTTCTTT

clone size: NA
J gene: TRBJ2-2
V gene: TRBV2
D gene: NA
CDR3 protein: CASSPLTTSGELFF
CDR3 DNA: TGTGCCAGCAGTCCACTCACTACATCCGGGGAGCTGTTTTTT

clone size: few
J gene: TRBJ2-7
V gene: TRBV23-1
D gene: TRBD1
CDR3 protein: CASSQSISHRGLRESSYEQYF
CDR3 DNA: TGCGCCAGCAGTCAATCGATATCCCACAGGGGGTTACGGGAGAGCTCCTACGAGCAGTACTTC

clone size: NA
J gene: TRBJ2-2
V gene: TRBV5-1
D gene: TRBD2
CDR3 protein: CASSLTGLETGELFF
CDR3 DNA: TGCGCCAGCAGCTTGACGGGACTAGAGACCGGGGAGCTGTTTTTT

clone size: many
J gene: TRBJ2-7
V gene: TRBV20-1
D gene: NA
CDR3 protein: CSASYRTGSTEQYF
CDR3 DNA: TGCAGTGCTAGTTATAGAACGGGATCAACCGAGCAGTACTTC

clone size: NA
J gene: TRBJ1-6
V gene: TRBV7-2
D gene: NA
CDR3 protein: CASSPPPFIVLHF
CDR3 DNA: TGTGCCAGCAGCCCCCCCCCATTCATAGTCCTCCACTTT

clone size: few
J gene: TRBJ2-3
V gene: TRBV15
D gene: NA
CDR3 protein: CATSRGQANADTQYF
CDR3 DNA: TGTGCCACCAGCAGAGGACAGGCCAATGCTGATACGCAGTATTTT

clone size: NA
J gene: TRBJ2-3
V gene: TRBV7-8
D gene: TRBD1
CDR3 protein: CATSFTPPGQGSDTQYF
CDR3 DNA: TGTGCCACCAGCTTTACGCCGCCGGGACAGGGGAGCGATACGCAGTATTTT

clone size: many
J gene: TRBJ2-1
V gene: TRBV29-1
D gene: NA
CDR3 protein: CSVRTDYEQFF
CDR3 DNA: TGCAGCGTTAGAACAGACTATGAGCAGTTCTTC

clone size: few
J gene: TRBJ2-7
V gene: TRBV6-5
D gene: NA
CDR3 protein: CASSYPGAADSEQYF
CDR3 DNA: TGTGCCAGCAGTTACCCCGGGGCGGCCGACAGCGAGCAGTACTTC

clone size: few
J gene: TRBJ2-5
V gene: TRBV11-2
D gene: TRBD2
CDR3 protein: CASSPKGTSFANPETQYF
CDR3 DNA: TGTGCCAGCAGCCCGAAGGGGACTAGCTTTGCTAACCCAGAGACCCAGTACTTC

clone size: few
J gene: TRBJ1-2
V gene: TRBV10-2
D gene: NA
CDR3 protein: CASSVGGSLVSYTF
CDR3 DNA: TGCGCCAGCAGTGTTGGGGGGTCCCTTGTGAGCTACACCTTC

clone size: few
J gene: TRBJ2-1
V gene: TRBV2
D gene: TRBD1
CDR3 protein: CADKLDRNNEQFF
CDR3 DNA: TGTGCCGACAAATTGGACAGGAACAATGAGCAGTTCTTC

clone size: few
J gene: TRBJ2-3
V gene: TRBV10-3
D gene: NA
CDR3 protein: CAISEGDLGTDTQYF
CDR3 DNA: TGTGCCATCAGTGAAGGGGATCTAGGCACAGATACGCAGTATTTT

clone size: NA
J gene: TRBJ2-1
V gene: TRBV12-3/TRBV12-4
D gene: NA
CDR3 protein: CASSSRRLNNEQFF
CDR3 DNA: TGTGCCAGCAGTTCCCGCCGGCTAAACAATGAGCAGTTCTTC

clone size: few
J gene: TRBJ2-1
V gene: TRBV29-1
D gene: NA
CDR3 protein: CSVEGGLVHEQFF
CDR3 DNA: TGCAGCGTTGAAGGCGGTTTGGTCCATGAGCAGTTCTTC

clone size: few
J gene: TRBJ2-2
V gene: TRBV7-7
D gene: NA
CDR3 protein: CASSSSAGYTGELFF
CDR3 DNA: TGTGCCAGCAGCTCCTCGGCGGGGTACACCGGGGAGCTGTTTTTT

clone size: NA
J gene: TRBJ2-2
V gene: TRBV5-1
D gene: NA
CDR3 protein: CASSLAGVGNTGELFF
CDR3 DNA: TGCGCCAGCAGCTTGGCCGGGGTTGGCAACACCGGGGAGCTGTTTTTT

clone size: few
J gene: TRBJ2-3
V gene: TRBV25-1
D gene: NA
CDR3 protein: CASSDLRGGADTQYF
CDR3 DNA: TGTGCCAGCAGTGACCTTAGAGGAGGGGCGGATACGCAGTATTTT

clone size: NA
J gene: TRBJ1-6
V gene: TRBV20-1
D gene: TRBD1
CDR3 protein: CSARSLGTGASPLHF
CDR3 DNA: TGCAGTGCTAGATCGCTCGGGACAGGTGCTTCACCCCTCCACTTT

clone size: few
J gene: TRBJ2-7
V gene: TRBV7-8
D gene: NA
CDR3 protein: CASSPGAPRGYEQYF
CDR3 DNA: TGTGCCAGCAGTCCCGGGGCGCCAAGGGGCTACGAGCAGTACTTC

clone size: many
J gene: TRBJ2-4
V gene: TRBV20-1
D gene: TRBD2
CDR3 protein: CSAEGSGSKDIQYF
CDR3 DNA: TGCAGTGCAGAGGGTAGCGGGAGTAAGGACATTCAGTACTTC

clone size: few
J gene: TRBJ2-5
V gene: TRBV28
D gene: NA
CDR3 protein: CASSLGRGQETQYF
CDR3 DNA: TGTGCCAGCAGTTTAGGCAGGGGACAAGAGACCCAGTACTTC

clone size: NA
J gene: TRBJ2-3
V gene: TRBV28
D gene: TRBD1
CDR3 protein: CATPTGGTDTQYF
CDR3 DNA: TGTGCCACCCCGACAGGGGGGACAGATACGCAGTATTTT

clone size: few
J gene: TRBJ2-1
V gene: TRBV7-2
D gene: NA
CDR3 protein: CASNTPGGWRGNEQFF
CDR3 DNA: TGTGCCAGCAACACCCCTGGGGGGTGGCGGGGCAATGAGCAGTTCTTC

clone size: few
J gene: TRBJ2-7
V gene: TRBV29-1
D gene: NA
CDR3 protein: CSVGGTRLGEQYF
CDR3 DNA: TGCAGCGTTGGGGGGACGAGACTTGGGGAGCAGTACTTC

clone size: NA
J gene: TRBJ1-3
V gene: TRBV30
D gene: NA
CDR3 protein: CAWTPMGNTIYF
CDR3 DNA: TGTGCCTGGACCCCGATGGGAAACACCATATATTTT

clone size: NA
J gene: TRBJ2-5
V gene: TRBV6-1
D gene: TRBD1
CDR3 protein: CASNPAGGGGETQYF
CDR3 DNA: TGTGCCAGCAACCCCGCAGGGGGTGGGGGAGAGACCCAGTACTTC

clone size: NA
J gene: TRBJ1-2
V gene: TRBV6-5
D gene: TRBD1
CDR3 protein: CASTLTLLGQNYGYTF
CDR3 DNA: TGTGCCAGCACTTTAACTCTTCTGGGACAGAACTATGGCTACACCTTC

clone size: many
J gene: TRBJ1-5
V gene: TRBV6-1
D gene: NA
CDR3 protein: CASSEQGGQPQHF
CDR3 DNA: TGTGCCAGCAGTGAACAGGGAGGTCAGCCCCAGCATTTT

clone size: NA
J gene: TRBJ2-5
V gene: TRBV7-2
D gene: NA
CDR3 protein: CASSHGLGGEETQYF
CDR3 DNA: TGTGCCAGCAGCCACGGCCTCGGAGGCGAAGAGACCCAGTACTTC

clone size: NA
J gene: TRBJ1-1
V gene: TRBV5-1
D gene: NA
CDR3 protein: CASSRTENTEAFF
CDR3 DNA: TGCGCCAGCAGCCGGACAGAGAACACTGAAGCTTTCTTT

clone size: NA
J gene: TRBJ2-2
V gene: TRBV24-1
D gene: NA
CDR3 protein: CATSDYKPGRDKNTGELFF
CDR3 DNA: TGTGCCACCAGTGATTACAAACCCGGCCGGGACAAGAACACCGGGGAGCTGTTTTTT

clone size: few
J gene: TRBJ2-7
V gene: TRBV20-1
D gene: NA
CDR3 protein: CSASIGAREQYF
CDR3 DNA: TGCAGTGCTAGTATCGGGGCTCGGGAGCAGTACTTC

clone size: few
J gene: TRBJ2-7
V gene: TRBV6-1
D gene: TRBD1
CDR3 protein: CASRGGQGVYEQYF
CDR3 DNA: TGTGCCAGCAGGGGGGGACAGGGGGTCTACGAGCAGTACTTC

clone size: many
J gene: TRBJ2-3
V gene: TRBV7-2
D gene: TRBD2
CDR3 protein: CASSLAGGADTQYF
CDR3 DNA: TGTGCCAGCAGCCTAGCGGGGGGCGCAGATACGCAGTATTTT

clone size: NA
J gene: TRBJ1-3
V gene: TRBV20-1
D gene: TRBD1
CDR3 protein: CSARGDRDSGNTIYF
CDR3 DNA: TGCAGTGCTAGAGGGGACAGAGACTCTGGAAACACCATATATTTT

clone size: NA
J gene: TRBJ2-7
V gene: TRBV5-1
D gene: TRBD2
CDR3 protein: CASNSGTSGFDEQYF
CDR3 DNA: TGCGCCAGCAATTCCGGGACTAGCGGTTTCGACGAGCAGTACTTC

clone size: few
J gene: TRBJ2-7
V gene: TRBV10-3
D gene: NA
CDR3 protein: CAISDIDRGDEQYF
CDR3 DNA: TGTGCCATCAGTGATATTGACAGAGGTGACGAGCAGTACTTC

clone size: few
J gene: TRBJ1-1
V gene: TRBV5-6
D gene: NA
CDR3 protein: CASSIGGGDTEAFF
CDR3 DNA: TGTGCCAGCAGCATCGGGGGGGGTGACACTGAAGCTTTCTTT

clone size: few
J gene: TRBJ1-2
V gene: TRBV7-2
D gene: NA
CDR3 protein: CASSLAANYGYTF
CDR3 DNA: TGTGCCAGCAGCTTAGCAGCTAACTATGGCTACACCTTC

clone size: few
J gene: TRBJ2-3
V gene: TRBV5-5
D gene: NA
CDR3 protein: CASSLPMTAGVDTQYF
CDR3 DNA: TGTGCCAGCAGCTTGCCCATGACAGCAGGGGTGGATACGCAGTATTTT

clone size: NA
J gene: TRBJ2-5
V gene: TRBV27
D gene: TRBD2
CDR3 protein: CASSLWSSGRRETQYF
CDR3 DNA: TGTGCCAGCAGTTTATGGTCTAGCGGGAGGCGAGAGACCCAGTACTTC

clone size: NA
J gene: TRBJ2-3
V gene: TRBV27
D gene: TRBD2
CDR3 protein: CASSLGGRRTDTQYF
CDR3 DNA: TGTGCCAGCAGTTTAGGCGGGAGGAGGACAGATACGCAGTATTTT

clone size: NA
J gene: TRBJ2-5
V gene: TRBV11-2
D gene: NA
CDR3 protein: CASSSLGPQQGTQYF
CDR3 DNA: TGTGCCAGCAGCTCCCTGGGCCCCCAGCAAGGGACCCAGTACTTC

clone size: NA
J gene: TRBJ2-7
V gene: TRBV7-2
D gene: NA
CDR3 protein: CASSLGWRYEQYF
CDR3 DNA: TGTGCCAGCAGCTTAGGGTGGCGGTACGAGCAGTACTTC

clone size: few
J gene: TRBJ2-5
V gene: TRBV9
D gene: NA
CDR3 protein: CASSGHPEETQYF
CDR3 DNA: TGTGCCAGCAGCGGACATCCGGAGGAGACCCAGTACTTC

clone size: NA
J gene: TRBJ2-4
V gene: TRBV29-1
D gene: TRBD1
CDR3 protein: CSAGRGRQGALGDSKNIQYF
CDR3 DNA: TGCAGCGCAGGGCGAGGAAGACAGGGCGCCTTGGGGGATTCGAAAAACATTCAGTACTTC

clone size: NA
J gene: TRBJ2-2
V gene: TRBV29-1
D gene: NA
CDR3 protein: CSVAPGTNTGELFF
CDR3 DNA: TGCAGCGTCGCCCCCGGGACAAATACCGGGGAGCTGTTTTTT

clone size: few
J gene: TRBJ2-2
V gene: TRBV6-5
D gene: TRBD2
CDR3 protein: CASSYSASGRLNTGELFF
CDR3 DNA: TGTGCCAGCAGTTACTCGGCTAGCGGGAGGCTTAACACCGGGGAGCTGTTTTTT

clone size: NA
J gene: TRBJ2-2
V gene: TRBV30
D gene: NA
CDR3 protein: CAWSALFSNTGELFF
CDR3 DNA: TGTGCCTGGAGTGCCCTCTTCAGCAACACCGGGGAGCTGTTTTTT

clone size: NA
J gene: TRBJ2-7
V gene: TRBV10-3
D gene: NA
CDR3 protein: CAISEGGSSYEQCF
CDR3 DNA: TGTGCCATCAGTGAGGGCGGTAGCTCCTACGAGCAGTGCTTC